The rows below give T cell receptor beta chains drawn from one sample of a study of cytomegalovirus exposure and HLA in healthy donors. Profiling relied on immunoSEQ multiplex PCR, and the TCRdb table lists in-frame clones only, not all of them. The sample comprises nearly 110,000 clones, more than 70% of which are singletons, and about 2.3% rests with the top ten. The sequenced material came from PBMCs. These receptors came from a man in his late teens or twenties in good health and CMV-seronegative. Each CDR3 is given with its conserved first and last residue. D genes are given only for firm matches. The size entry is marked missing in some rows and otherwise reads once, few, many or a size class.

D gene	V gene	CDR3 length	clone size	J gene	CDR3 DNA	CDR3 protein
.	TRBV7-6	13	few	TRBJ2-5	TGTGCCAGCAGCTTGGAGGCCTCGGGGACCCAGTACTTC	CASSLEASGTQYF
.	TRBV27	15	.	TRBJ1-5	TGTGCCAGCAGTCGCCGAGGGGGGGCTAGGCAGCCCCAGCATTTT	CASSRRGGARQPQHF
TRBD1	TRBV27	17	.	TRBJ1-5	TGTGCCAGCAGTAAATCCCGGACAGGGGAGCACAATCAGCCCCAGCATTTT	CASSKSRTGEHNQPQHF
.	TRBV5-6	14	.	TRBJ1-5	TGTGCCAGCACAACGGGGGGGTACAATCAGCCCCAGCATTTT	CASTTGGYNQPQHF
TRBD2	TRBV5-6	17	.	TRBJ2-7	TGTGCCAGCACCAAGCTTGGCAGGACTAGCGGGGGGGGCGAGCAGTACTTC	CASTKLGRTSGGGEQYF
.	TRBV4-1	15	.	TRBJ1-1	TGCGCCAGCAGCCAAGATACGGCAGCGGGCACTGAAGCTTTCTTT	CASSQDTAAGTEAFF
TRBD1	TRBV10-3	14	.	TRBJ2-3	TGTGCCATCAGCCCCGGGACAGGGTCGGATACGCAGTATTTT	CAISPGTGSDTQYF
TRBD1	TRBV18	16	once	TRBJ2-3	TGTGCCAGCTCACCACAGGACAGGGGGGCGGTAGATACGCAGTATTTT	CASSPQDRGAVDTQYF
TRBD1	TRBV9	16	.	TRBJ2-3	TGTGCCAGCAGCAACCTGAAGGGGGCAGGAGGAGATACGCAGTATTTT	CASSNLKGAGGDTQYF
.	TRBV6-5	14	.	TRBJ1-1	TGTGCCAGCAGGTATCCGGGGGGTTCTTCTGAAGCTTTCTTT	CASRYPGGSSEAFF
.	TRBV5-1	17	.	TRBJ2-5	TGCGCCAGCAGCTTGGGAGGTGGGGCGGGATCAGGAGAGACCCAGTACTTC	CASSLGGGAGSGETQYF
.	TRBV5-4	14	.	TRBJ2-3	TGTGCCAGCAGCTCCGCAGGTAGCACAGATACGCAGTATTTT	CASSSAGSTDTQYF
TRBD2	TRBV6-5	15	.	TRBJ2-1	TGTGCCAGCAGAACCAGCGGGGGGCCCAACAATGAGCAGTTCTTC	CASRTSGGPNNEQFF
.	TRBV6-5	12	.	TRBJ2-1	TGTGCCAGCTTTGCGTTAAACAATGAGCAGTTCTTC	CASFALNNEQFF
.	TRBV18	13	.	TRBJ2-5	TGTGCCAGCTCGACCGAGGGGAGGGAGACCCAGTACTTC	CASSTEGRETQYF
.	TRBV5-5	14	once	TRBJ2-7	TGTGCCAGCAGTTCAGACAGCACCAAGTACGAGCAGTACTTC	CASSSDSTKYEQYF
TRBD1	TRBV6-1	13	few	TRBJ1-2	TGTGCCAGCAGTGTCAGGGGGGACTATGGCTACACCTTC	CASSVRGDYGYTF
TRBD1	TRBV7-9	14	.	TRBJ1-1	TGTGCCAGCAGCCCACCGACAGGGGCGGGTGAAGCTTTCTTT	CASSPPTGAGEAFF
.	TRBV7-9	15	once	TRBJ1-2	TGTGCCAGCGACCCGAGGCCAGGGCAGGCCTATGGCTACACCTTC	CASDPRPGQAYGYTF
TRBD1	TRBV7-9	18	.	TRBJ2-7	TGTGCCAGCAGCTTAGATATGGGACCGGGACAGGGCCTGAACGAGCAGTACTTC	CASSLDMGPGQGLNEQYF